These 10 T cell receptor beta chains originate from one sample sequenced in a study of T cell responses to AZD1222 COVID-19 vaccine. Only in-frame clones appear in the TCRdb table, and some are missing; sequencing was by immunoSEQ multiplex PCR. The data contain approximately 70,000 clones, roughly 91% of them seen just once; the ten biggest clones take up around 4.4%. The sample here was peripheral blood, taken 28 days after the second dose of the MenACWY control vaccine. Every receptor here comes from an adult who received the MenACWY meningococcal vaccine as a control.

This clone was seen more than once but under ten times. This rearrangement joins TRBV20-1 to TRBJ1-4; D uncertain. This CDR3 has 14 amino acids. Trimming shortened V by 3 bases and J by 0 bases, and 8 bases separated the two germline ends. Germline values: CDR1 DFQATT, CDR2 SNEGSKA (reference sequence). CDR3 protein: CSASGGATNEKLFF. As DNA, the CDR3 is TGCAGTGCTAGTGGTGGGGCAACTAATGAAAAACTGTTTTTT.

The chain combines TRBV3-1 (or the pseudogene TRBV3-2) with TRBJ1-2, with a tentative D call TRBD1 (6 bases). Germline assignment: CDR1 LGHDT and CDR2 YNNKEL (reference sequence). The CDR3 is made up of 16 amino acids. V lost 4 bases, J lost 4 bases, and 19 bases lay in between. The CDR3 here is CASSLTQGSGVYGYTF. DNA for the CDR3: TGTGCCAGCAGCCTTACCCAGGGGTCCGGAGTCTATGGCTACACCTTC.

This clone was recorded once. The V and J genes are TRBV7-2 and TRBJ1-2; 10 bases are a match to TRBD1. J gave up 2 bases and V 5 bases, and 14 bases lay outside the gene matches. The CDR3 is made up of 18 amino acids. In germline, CDR1 is SGHTA, CDR2 FQGNSA. In nucleotides, the CDR3 is TGTGCCAGCAGCGGATCCGGGACAGGGGCTATGTCAAACTATGGCTACACCTTC. Residues: CASSGSGTGAMSNYGYTF.

The gene calls are TRBV24-1 and TRBJ2-2; 11 positions agree with TRBD1. Trimming at V came to 1 base and at J to 5 bases, leaving 5 bases not matched to a gene. Germline V gives CDR1 KGHDR, CDR2 SFDVKD. The CDR3 length is 17 residues. DNA for the CDR3: TGTGCCACCAGTGATTTCTTCGGGACAGGGGGTACCGGGGAGCTGTTTTTT. Translation: CATSDFFGTGGTGELFF.

The J gene is TRBJ2-1, the V gene TRBV30, with 13 bases aligning to TRBD2. Germline CDR1 and CDR2: GTSNPN and SVGIG (reference sequence). The CDR3 runs 13 residues. With 8 bases clipped from V and 10 bases from J, the junction kept 8 bases outside the gene matches. CDR3 residues: CAGGTSGIEEQFF. CDR3 bases: TGTGCCGGAGGGACTAGCGGGATTGAGGAGCAGTTCTTC.

The rearrangement joins TRBV4-2 to TRBJ2-1; 10 nucleotides agree with TRBD1. Germline-derived CDR1 and CDR2 are LGHNA and YNFKEQ. This CDR3 has 14 residues. The ends lost 8 bases at V and 9 bases at J; junction bases unmatched: 10. CDR3: CASSRDRGTPEQFF. The DNA of the CDR3 is TGTGCCAGCTCCCGGGACAGGGGTACCCCTGAGCAGTTCTTC.

This clone is a singleton in its sample. The chain carries TRBV7-9 and TRBJ1-4; D possibly corresponds to TRBD1 (5 bases). Germline loops: CDR1 SEHNR, CDR2 FQNEAQ (reference sequence). V lost 5 bases, J lost 2 bases, and 9 bases lay in between. The CDR3 is 14 residues long. The CDR3 region has the DNA TGTGCCAGCAGCCAGGGCAACACTAATGAAAAACTGTTTTTT. Amino acid sequence: CASSQGNTNEKLFF.

This clone was detected once. In the same sample, other DNA sequences code for this CDR3. This chain connects TRBV28 to TRBJ1-5, with 8 nucleotides matching TRBD1. The CDR3 consists of 14 residues. The germline V gene encodes CDR1 MDHEN and CDR2 SYDVKM. The ends lost 6 bases at V and 5 bases at J; junction bases unmatched: 6. CDR3 sequence reads: CASSSGQGDQPQHF. CDR3 sequence (DNA): TGTGCCAGCAGCTCTGGACAGGGTGATCAGCCCCAGCATTTT.

This clone was counted once. The chain has TRBV27 and TRBJ1-6; unclear D gene. V was shortened by 3 bases and J by 7 bases, with 10 bases between the two germline ends. The germline V gene encodes CDR1 MNHEY and CDR2 SMNVEV (reference sequence). The CDR3 covers 14 residues. Here the CDR3 DNA reads TGTGCCAGCAGTTTCCCGGACGGAAATTCACCCCTCCACTTT. Translation gives CASSFPDGNSPLHF.

This chain uses TRBV10-3 with TRBJ2-2; 7 nucleotides line up with TRBD1. The length of the CDR3 is 14 residues. CDR1 is ENHRY, CDR2 SYGVKD, per germline. Unmatched junction bases numbered 4, after V lost 7 bases and J lost 2 bases. DNA for the CDR3: TGTGCCATCAAACGGGACAGTAACACCGGGGAGCTGTTTTTT. Translated: CAIKRDSNTGELFF.